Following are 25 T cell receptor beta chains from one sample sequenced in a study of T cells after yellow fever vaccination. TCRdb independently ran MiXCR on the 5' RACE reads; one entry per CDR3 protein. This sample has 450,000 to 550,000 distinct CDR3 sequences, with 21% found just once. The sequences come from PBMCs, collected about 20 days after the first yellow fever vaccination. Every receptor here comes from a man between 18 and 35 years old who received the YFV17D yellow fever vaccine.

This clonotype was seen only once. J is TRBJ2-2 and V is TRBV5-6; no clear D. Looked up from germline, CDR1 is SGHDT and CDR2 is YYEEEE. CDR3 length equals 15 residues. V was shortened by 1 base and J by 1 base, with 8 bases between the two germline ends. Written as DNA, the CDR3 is TGTGCCAGCAGCTTGTACTCCGAGAACACCGGGGAGCTGTTTTTT. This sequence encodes CASSLYSENTGELFF. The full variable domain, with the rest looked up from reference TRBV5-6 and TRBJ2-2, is DAGVTQSPTHLIKTRGQQVTLRCSPKSGHDTVSWYQQALGQGPQFIFQYYEEEERQRGNFPDRFSGHQFPNYSSELNVNALLLGDSALYLCASSLYSENTGELFFGEGSRLTVL.

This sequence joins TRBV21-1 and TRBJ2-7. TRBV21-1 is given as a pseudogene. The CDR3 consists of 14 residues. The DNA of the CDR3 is TGTGCCAGCAGCAAAGAGGGGAGCTCCTACGAGCAGTACGTC. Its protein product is CASSKEGSSYEQYV.

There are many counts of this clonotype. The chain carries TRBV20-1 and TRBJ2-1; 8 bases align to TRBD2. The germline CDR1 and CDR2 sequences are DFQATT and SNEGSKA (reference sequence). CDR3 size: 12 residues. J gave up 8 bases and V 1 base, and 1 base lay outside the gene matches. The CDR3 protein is CSARVGGDEQFF. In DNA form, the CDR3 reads TGCAGTGCTAGAGTCGGGGGGGATGAGCAGTTCTTC.

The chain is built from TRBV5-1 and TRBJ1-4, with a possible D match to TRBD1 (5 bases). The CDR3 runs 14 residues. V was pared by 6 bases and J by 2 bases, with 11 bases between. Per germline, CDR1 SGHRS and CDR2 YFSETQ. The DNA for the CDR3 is TGCGCCAGCACCCGGGGGTCTACTAATGAAAAACTGTTTTTT. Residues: CASTRGSTNEKLFF.

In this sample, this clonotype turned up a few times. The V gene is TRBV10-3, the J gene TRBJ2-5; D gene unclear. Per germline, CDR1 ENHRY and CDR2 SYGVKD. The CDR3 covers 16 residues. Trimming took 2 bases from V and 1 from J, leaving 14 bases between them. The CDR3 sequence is CAISEPGPWGQETQYF. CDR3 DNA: TGTGCCATCAGTGAGCCCGGGCCATGGGGCCAAGAGACCCAGTACTTC.

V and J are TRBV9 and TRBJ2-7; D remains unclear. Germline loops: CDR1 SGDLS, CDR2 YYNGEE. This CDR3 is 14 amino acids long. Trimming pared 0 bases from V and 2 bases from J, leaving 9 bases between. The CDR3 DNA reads TGTGCCAGCAGCGTAGACCACAGTACCTACGAGCAGTACTTC. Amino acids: CASSVDHSTYEQYF. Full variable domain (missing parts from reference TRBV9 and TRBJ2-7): DSGVTQTPKHLITATGQRVTLRCSPRSGDLSVYWYQQSLDQGLQFLIQYYNGEERAKGNILERFSAQQFPDLHSELNLSSLELGDSALYFCASSVDHSTYEQYFGPGTRLTVT.

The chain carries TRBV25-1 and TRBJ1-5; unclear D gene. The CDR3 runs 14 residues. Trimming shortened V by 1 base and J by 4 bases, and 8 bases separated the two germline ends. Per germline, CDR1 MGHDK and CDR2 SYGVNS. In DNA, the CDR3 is TGTGCCAGCAGTGAATGGGCAGCTAATCAGCCCCAGCATTTT. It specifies CASSEWAANQPQHF.

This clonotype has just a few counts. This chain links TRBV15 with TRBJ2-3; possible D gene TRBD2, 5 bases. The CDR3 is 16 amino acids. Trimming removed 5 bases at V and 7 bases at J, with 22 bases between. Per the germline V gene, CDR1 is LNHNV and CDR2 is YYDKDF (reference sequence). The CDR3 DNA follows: TGTGCCACCAGCGGGAGAAAGGGCCTCCCCGCTTATACGCAGTATTTT. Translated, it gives CATSGRKGLPAYTQYF.

The CDR3 DNA is TGTGCCAGCAGGCCCCCAGGGGGCGAGCTTCAGCCCCAGCATTTT. Amino acid sequence: CASRPPGGELQPQHF. The V and J genes are TRBV12-3 or TRBV12-4 and TRBJ1-5; TRBD1 aligns across 8 bases. With V trimmed by 6 bases and J by 6 bases, 10 bases remained unmatched. The CDR3 covers 15 residues.

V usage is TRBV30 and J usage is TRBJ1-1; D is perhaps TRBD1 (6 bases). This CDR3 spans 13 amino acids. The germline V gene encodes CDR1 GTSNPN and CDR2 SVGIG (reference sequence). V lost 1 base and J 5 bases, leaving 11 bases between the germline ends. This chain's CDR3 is CAWSAGDRTEAFF. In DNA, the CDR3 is TGTGCCTGGAGTGCAGGGGATCGTACTGAAGCTTTCTTT.

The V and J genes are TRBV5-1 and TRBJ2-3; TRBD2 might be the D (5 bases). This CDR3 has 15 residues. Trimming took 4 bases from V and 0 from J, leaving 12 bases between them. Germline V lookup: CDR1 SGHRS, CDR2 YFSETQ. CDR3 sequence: CASSRKRDSTDTQYF. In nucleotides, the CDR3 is TGCGCCAGCAGCAGGAAACGGGATAGCACAGATACGCAGTATTTT.

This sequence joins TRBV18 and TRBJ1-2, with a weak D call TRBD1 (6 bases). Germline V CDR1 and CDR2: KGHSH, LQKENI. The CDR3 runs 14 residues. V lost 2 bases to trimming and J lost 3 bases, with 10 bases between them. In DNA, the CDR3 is TGTGCCAGCTCACCAACAGGGAGCGACTATGGCTACACCTTC. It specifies CASSPTGSDYGYTF. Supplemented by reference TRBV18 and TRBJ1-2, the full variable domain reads NAGVMQNPRHLVRRRGQEARLRCSPMKGHSHVYWYRQLPEEGLKFMVYLQKENIIDESGMPKERFSAEFPKEGPSILRIQQVVRGDSAAYFCASSPTGSDYGYTFGSGTRLTVV.

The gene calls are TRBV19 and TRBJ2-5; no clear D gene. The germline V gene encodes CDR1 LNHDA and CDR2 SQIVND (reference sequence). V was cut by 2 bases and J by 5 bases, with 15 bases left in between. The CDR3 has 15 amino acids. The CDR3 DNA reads TGTGCCAGTAGTATAACCCCGACTCGTCCCGAGACCCAGTACTTC. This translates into CASSITPTRPETQYF. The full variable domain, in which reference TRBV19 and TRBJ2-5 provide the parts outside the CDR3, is DGGITQSPKYLFRKEGQNVTLSCEQNLNHDAMYWYRQDPGQGLRLIYYSQIVNDFQKGDIAEGYSVSREKKESFPLTVTSAQKNPTAFYLCASSITPTRPETQYFGPGTRLLVL.

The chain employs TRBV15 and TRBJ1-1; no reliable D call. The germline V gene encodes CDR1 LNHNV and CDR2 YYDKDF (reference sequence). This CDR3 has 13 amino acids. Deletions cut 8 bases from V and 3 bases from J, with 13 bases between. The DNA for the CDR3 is TGTGCCACCCACCCCGCCGGGTACACTGAAGCTTTCTTT. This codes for CATHPAGYTEAFF.

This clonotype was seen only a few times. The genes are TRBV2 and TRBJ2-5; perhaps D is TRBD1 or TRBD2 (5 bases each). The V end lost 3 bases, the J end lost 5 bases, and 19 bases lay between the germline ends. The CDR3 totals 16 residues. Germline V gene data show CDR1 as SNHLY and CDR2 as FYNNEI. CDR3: CASSEGPPGNYETQYF. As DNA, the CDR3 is TGTGCCAGCAGTGAGGGACCCCCCGGGAACTACGAGACCCAGTACTTC.

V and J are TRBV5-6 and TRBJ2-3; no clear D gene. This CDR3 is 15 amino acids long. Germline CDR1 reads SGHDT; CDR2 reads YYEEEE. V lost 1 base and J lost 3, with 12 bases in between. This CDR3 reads CASSLTLYKTDTQYF. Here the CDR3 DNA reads TGTGCCAGCAGCTTGACGCTTTATAAAACAGATACGCAGTATTTT. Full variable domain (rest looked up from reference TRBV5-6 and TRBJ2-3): DAGVTQSPTHLIKTRGQQVTLRCSPKSGHDTVSWYQQALGQGPQFIFQYYEEEERQRGNFPDRFSGHQFPNYSSELNVNALLLGDSALYLCASSLTLYKTDTQYFGPGTRLTVL.

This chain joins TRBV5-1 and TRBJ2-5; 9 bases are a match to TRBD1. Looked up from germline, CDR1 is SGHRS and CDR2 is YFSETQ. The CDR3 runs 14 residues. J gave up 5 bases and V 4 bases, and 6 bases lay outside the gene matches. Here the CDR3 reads CASSDRTGDETQYF. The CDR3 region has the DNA TGCGCCAGCAGCGACCGGACAGGGGACGAGACCCAGTACTTC.

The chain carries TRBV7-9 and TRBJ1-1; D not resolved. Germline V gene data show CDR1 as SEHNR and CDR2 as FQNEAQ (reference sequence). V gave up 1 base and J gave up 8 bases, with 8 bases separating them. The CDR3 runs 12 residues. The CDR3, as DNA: TGTGCCAGCAGCTTAGAGAGGTGGGAAGCTTTCTTT. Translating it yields CASSLERWEAFF.

The CDR3 is CASSLLPSGETQYF. In DNA form, the CDR3 reads TGTGCCAGCAGCTTATTACCTAGCGGTGAGACCCAGTACTTC. This chain uses TRBV11-2 with TRBJ2-5, with 7 bases that match TRBD2. CDR1 and CDR2 (germline): SGHAT, FQNNGV. The trim removed 2 bases at V and 5 bases at J, leaving 5 bases unmatched. The CDR3 extends over 14 amino acids.

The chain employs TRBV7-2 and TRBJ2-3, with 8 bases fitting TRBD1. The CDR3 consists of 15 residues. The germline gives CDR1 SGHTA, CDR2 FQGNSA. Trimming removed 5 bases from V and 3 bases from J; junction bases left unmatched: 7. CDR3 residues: CASSPGQGQTDTQYF. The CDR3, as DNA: TGTGCCAGCAGCCCAGGACAGGGACAGACAGATACGCAGTATTTT.

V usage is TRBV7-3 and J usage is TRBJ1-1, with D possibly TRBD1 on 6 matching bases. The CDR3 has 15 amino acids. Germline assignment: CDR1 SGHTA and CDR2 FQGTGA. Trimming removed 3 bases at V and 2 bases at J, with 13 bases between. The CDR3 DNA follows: TGTGCCAGCAGCTTTTCAGGGGACCACAACACTGAAGCTTTCTTT. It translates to CASSFSGDHNTEAFF.

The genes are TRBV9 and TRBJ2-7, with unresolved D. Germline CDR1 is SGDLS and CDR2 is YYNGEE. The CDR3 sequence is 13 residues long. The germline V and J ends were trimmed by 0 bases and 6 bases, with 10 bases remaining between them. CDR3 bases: TGTGCCAGCAGCGTAGACGTCCGCGGCGAGCAGTACTTC. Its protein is CASSVDVRGEQYF.

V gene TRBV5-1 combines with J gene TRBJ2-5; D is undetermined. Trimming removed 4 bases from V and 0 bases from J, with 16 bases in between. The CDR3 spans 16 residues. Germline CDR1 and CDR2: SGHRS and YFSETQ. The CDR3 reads CASSRSRATNQETQYF. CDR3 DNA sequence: TGCGCCAGCAGCCGGAGTCGGGCTACAAACCAAGAGACCCAGTACTTC. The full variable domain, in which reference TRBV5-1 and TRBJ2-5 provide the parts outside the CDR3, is KAGVTQTPRYLIKTRGQQVTLSCSPISGHRSVSWYQQTPGQGLQFLFEYFSETQRNKGNFPGRFSGRQFSNSRSEMNVSTLELGDSALYLCASSRSRATNQETQYFGPGTRLLVL.

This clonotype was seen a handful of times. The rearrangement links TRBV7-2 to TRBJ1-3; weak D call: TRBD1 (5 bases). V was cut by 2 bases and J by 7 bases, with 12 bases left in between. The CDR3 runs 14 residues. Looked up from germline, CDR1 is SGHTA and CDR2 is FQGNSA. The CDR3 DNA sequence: TGTGCCAGCAGCTTACAGGGAACCGTCAACACCATATATTTT. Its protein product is CASSLQGTVNTIYF.

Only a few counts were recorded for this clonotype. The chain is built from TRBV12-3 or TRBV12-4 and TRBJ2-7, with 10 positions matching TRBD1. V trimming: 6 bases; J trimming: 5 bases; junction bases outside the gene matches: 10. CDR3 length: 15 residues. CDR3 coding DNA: TGTGCCAGCAGCTACAGGACAGGGGGAGGGGACGAGCAGTACTTC. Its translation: CASSYRTGGGDEQYF.